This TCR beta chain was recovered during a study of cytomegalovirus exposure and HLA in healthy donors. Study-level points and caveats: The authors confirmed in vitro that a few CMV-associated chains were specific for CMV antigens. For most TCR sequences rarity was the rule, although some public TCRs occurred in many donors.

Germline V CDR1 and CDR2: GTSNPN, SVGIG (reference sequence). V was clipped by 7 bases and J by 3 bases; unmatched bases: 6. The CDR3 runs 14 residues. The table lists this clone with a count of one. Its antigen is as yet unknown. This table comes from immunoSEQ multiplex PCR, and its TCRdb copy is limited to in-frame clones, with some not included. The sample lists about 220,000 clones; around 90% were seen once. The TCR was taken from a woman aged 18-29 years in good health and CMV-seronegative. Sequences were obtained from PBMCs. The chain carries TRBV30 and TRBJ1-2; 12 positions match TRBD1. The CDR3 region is CALTGDRGHYGYTF. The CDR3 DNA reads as TGTGCCTTGACGGGGGACAGGGGGCACTATGGCTACACCTTC. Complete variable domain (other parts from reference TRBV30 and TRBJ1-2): SQTIHQWPATLVQPVGSPLSLECTVEGTSNPNLYWYRQAAGRGLQLLFYSVGIGQISSEVPQNLSASRPQDRQFILSSKKLLLSDSGFYLCALTGDRGHYGYTFGSGTRLTVV.